This T cell receptor beta chain stems from a study of T cells expressing NK-cell markers. The study, taken as a whole, reports: Six or seven donors carried dominant NKG2C+ clonotypes that made up roughly 1.0-7.5% of their CD8+ T cells. No clear determination of HCMV specificity was made for expanded NKG2C+ T cell clones. Several donors' CD3+CD56-NKG2C+ cells were dominated by the same clonotypes.

Making the TCR beta cDNA relied on 5'RACE template switching with UMIs. TCRdb re-called the 5' RACE reads, yielding one record per CDR3 amino acid sequence without DNA. The sample's table shows about 30,000 distinct CDR3 sequences. The CDR3 has 15 residues. Looked up from germline, CDR1 is ENHRY and CDR2 is SYGVKD. With respect to this clonotype: The antigen remains undetermined.

The origin of this receptor is a woman aged 18-70 years in good health. The sample comprised blood T cells: a sorted CD56 or NKG2C T cell subset, CD4+ or CD8+ T cells, or bulk PBMC T cells (not recorded which). The rearrangement links TRBV10-3 to TRBJ2-5. The CDR3 protein is CAISESLASQETQYF.